These T cell receptor beta chains were read from a single sample in a study of shared clonotypes between healthy human individuals. TCRdb's copy holds only in-frame clones and misses some; the assay was immunoSEQ multiplex PCR. The repertoire holds 470,000 or so clones, with over 70% as singletons. Sequencing was performed on PBMCs. Receptors were obtained from a woman aged 35 to 49 in good health. Some clones in this sample may be carry-over from other donors' samples. Each CDR3 is given with its conserved first and last residue. A D gene is named only where the DNA matches it firmly. The size entry is marked missing in some rows and otherwise reads once, few, many or a size class.

J,V,D,size,DNA,CDR3
TRBJ1-1,TRBV29-1,-,once,TGCAGCGTTGATCTGGGTTTCGCTGAAGCTTTCTTT,CSVDLGFAEAFF
TRBJ2-2,TRBV27,-,-,TGTGCCACCAGGAACACCGGGGAGCTGTTTTTT,CATRNTGELFF
TRBJ2-5,TRBV14,-,-,TGTGCCAGCAGCCAAGCCCCTTGGGAGACCCAGTACTTC,CASSQAPWETQYF
TRBJ2-5,TRBV29-1,TRBD2,-,TGCAGCGTTGCCCGGACAGGGGTTATTCAGACTAGCGGGAGGGCCCCAAGACTTAAAGAGACCCAGTACTTC,CSVARTGVIQTSGRAPRLKETQYF
TRBJ2-6,TRBV6-1,-,-,TGTGCCAGCACCATTACTGGGGCCAACGTCCTGACTTTC,CASTITGANVLTF
TRBJ2-3,TRBV5-4,TRBD2,-,TGTGCCAGCTATCCAAGACTAGCGGGAGGGGTAGATACGCAGTATTTT,CASYPRLAGGVDTQYF
TRBJ2-3,TRBV7-3,-,-,TGTGCCAGCAGCTCAGGACGCACAGATACGCAGTATTTT,CASSSGRTDTQYF
TRBJ1-1,TRBV7-6,-,few,TGTGCCAGCAGCCCTACAGGGCTGAACACTGAAGCTTTCTTT,CASSPTGLNTEAFF
TRBJ1-1,TRBV11-2,TRBD1,-,TGTGCCAGCAGCCCCGACAGGGTAGCGTCGGCTTTCTTT,CASSPDRVASAFF
TRBJ2-7,TRBV2,TRBD1,many,TGTGCCAGCAGAGAGGACAGGGACTACGAGCAGTACTTC,CASREDRDYEQYF
TRBJ2-5,TRBV5-4,TRBD1,many,TGTGCCAGCAGCTCCCAACAGGGGTGGGAGACCCAGTACTTC,CASSSQQGWETQYF
TRBJ2-7,TRBV7-2,-,-,TGTGCCAGCAGCGCATACTACGAGCAGTACTTC,CASSAYYEQYF
TRBJ2-2,TRBV29-1,-,once,TGCAGCGTTGCAGGGACGGACACCGGGGAGCTGTTTTTT,CSVAGTDTGELFF
TRBJ1-4,TRBV28,-,-,TGTGCCAGCAGTCCCGGACAGCTTAATGAAAAACTGTTTTTT,CASSPGQLNEKLFF
TRBJ2-7,TRBV5-1,TRBD2,-,TGCGCCAGCAGCCTACTAGCGGGAGGATCAACCTACGAGCAGTACTTC,CASSLLAGGSTYEQYF
TRBJ1-1,TRBV4-3,-,-,TGCGCCAGCAGCCAAGATGGGACGTTGAACACTGAAGCTTTCTTT,CASSQDGTLNTEAFF
TRBJ2-5,TRBV5-1,TRBD2,-,TGCGCCAGCAGACTGGGACTAGAGAGGACTGAGACCCAGTACTTC,CASRLGLERTETQYF
TRBJ2-3,TRBV7-9,-,-,TGTGCCAGCAGACGGGACGCCACAGATACGCAGTATTTT,CASRRDATDTQYF
TRBJ2-1,TRBV5-4,-,once,TGTGCCAGCAGCTTGGATCCCGGACCCCAGGTGAATGAGCAGTTCTTC,CASSLDPGPQVNEQFF
TRBJ2-4,TRBV11-2,TRBD1,-,TGTGCCAGCAGCTTAGATGACAGGGGGCCGTACTTC,CASSLDDRGPYF
TRBJ1-6,TRBV27,-,-,TGTGCCAGCAGTACCCGACAACGCTATAATTCACCCCTCCACTTT,CASSTRQRYNSPLHF
TRBJ2-2,TRBV6-5,TRBD1,-,TGTGCCAGCAGTTACGGGACAGGGGGCAGGGAGCTGTTTTTT,CASSYGTGGRELFF
TRBJ1-4,TRBV30,-,-,TGTGCCTGGAGTGTTCACAGGCGGGGTGTTGAACTGTTTTTT,CAWSVHRRGVELFF
TRBJ2-2,TRBV30,-,-,TGTGCCTGGAGTCCCCCGGGGACGAACACCGGGGAGCTGTTTTTT,CAWSPPGTNTGELFF
TRBJ1-4,TRBV7-2,-,-,TGTGCCAGCAGCTTAGACCGGGGGGAAGGTGAAAAACTGTTTTTT,CASSLDRGEGEKLFF
TRBJ2-7,TRBV7-8,-,-,TGTGCCAGCAGCTTAGCGCAGGGAGGCACCTACGAGCAGTACTTC,CASSLAQGGTYEQYF
TRBJ1-2,TRBV5-4,TRBD1,-,TGTGCCAGCAGCCAAGGACAGGCCGCGCATAACTATGGCTACACCTTC,CASSQGQAAHNYGYTF
TRBJ1-4,TRBV5-4,TRBD1,-,TGTGCCAGCAGCAGGGACAGCACAACTAATGAAAAACTGTTTTTT,CASSRDSTTNEKLFF
TRBJ2-2,TRBV5-1,-,-,TGCGCCAGCAGCTTGGCCCCGGCGGGTGACACCGGGGAGCTGTTTTTT,CASSLAPAGDTGELFF
TRBJ2-3,TRBV28,-,-,TGTGCCAGCAGTTTAGACGGAGCGGGTAGCACAGATACGCAGTATTTT,CASSLDGAGSTDTQYF
TRBJ2-3,TRBV13,-,-,TGTGCCAGCAGCCCCGGTCTAGATACGCAGTATTTT,CASSPGLDTQYF
TRBJ2-5,TRBV9,-,-,TGTGCCAGCAGCGTCTTGGGGGACCAAGAGACCCAGTACTTC,CASSVLGDQETQYF
TRBJ2-5,TRBV30,-,-,TGTGCCTGGAGTGGTGGGGAGACCCAGTACTTC,CAWSGGETQYF
TRBJ2-7,TRBV28,TRBD2,-,TGTGCCAGCAGTTCGCCGGGACTAGCGGGGGGCCGGCAGTACTTC,CASSSPGLAGGRQYF
TRBJ2-7,TRBV30,TRBD1,-,TGTGCCTGGTCCAGGGGGCCTCCCTACGAGCAGTACTTC,CAWSRGPPYEQYF
TRBJ2-3,TRBV29-1,-,-,TGCAGCGCAGGACCAGGGGTTGGGACAGATACGCAGTATTTT,CSAGPGVGTDTQYF
TRBJ1-2,TRBV7-2,-,many,TGTGCCAGCACCGAAGACCCTCTGGGGGGCTACACCTTC,CASTEDPLGGYTF
TRBJ2-1,TRBV7-7,TRBD2,few,TGTGCCAGCAGCCAACGACTTAGCGGGAGAGCGAATGAGCAGTTCTTC,CASSQRLSGRANEQFF
TRBJ2-1,TRBV5-4,-,-,TGTGCCAGCAGCCCTATAGCGGCCCCAAGGGATGAGCAGTTCTTC,CASSPIAAPRDEQFF
TRBJ2-7,TRBV5-1,-,few,TGCGCCAGCAGCTTGTTCGGGGGAACGGGAGCAAGGTACGAGCAGTACTTC,CASSLFGGTGARYEQYF
TRBJ2-1,TRBV4-2,-,-,TGTGCCAGCAGCCAAATATCCTCTGACAATGAGCAGTTCTTC,CASSQISSDNEQFF
TRBJ1-4,TRBV28,-,-,TGTGCCAGCAGTTTCCAGGATTTCGTGGAAAAACTGTTTTTT,CASSFQDFVEKLFF
TRBJ2-7,TRBV7-8,-,-,TGTGCCAGCAGCTTAGAGGCCGGAGGCTATAGTCGGGGCGAGCAGTACTTC,CASSLEAGGYSRGEQYF
TRBJ2-1,TRBV4-2,TRBD2,-,TGTGCCAGCAGCCAAGAAGGCGGGAGGGGGGCCTACAATGAGCAGTTCTTC,CASSQEGGRGAYNEQFF
TRBJ2-3,TRBV5-8,TRBD2,-,TGTGCCAGCAGGACTAGCGGAGTCACAGATACGCAGTATTTT,CASRTSGVTDTQYF
TRBJ2-7,TRBV10-3,TRBD1,-,TGTGCCATCAGTGTGGACAGGGGATACGAGCAGTACTTC,CAISVDRGYEQYF
TRBJ2-3,TRBV18,TRBD2,-,TGTGCCAGCTCACCAAGCGGGAGCTCAGATACGCAGTATTTT,CASSPSGSSDTQYF
TRBJ2-1,TRBV6-1,TRBD2,-,TGTGCCAGCAGTTGGGCTAGCGGGAGCTATGAGCAGTTCTTC,CASSWASGSYEQFF
TRBJ2-5,TRBV14,-,-,TGTGCCAGCAGCTGGAGTTGGGAGACCCAGTACTTC,CASSWSWETQYF
TRBJ2-3,TRBV6-5,TRBD2,few,TGTGCCAGCAGTTACCGGCCTAGCGGGACAACAGATACGCAGTATTTT,CASSYRPSGTTDTQYF
TRBJ2-1,TRBV7-9,-,-,TGTGCCAGCAGCTTAGAGTTCGGGAGTAAGTACAATGAGCAGTTCTTC,CASSLEFGSKYNEQFF
TRBJ1-5,TRBV5-1,-,few,TGCGCCAGCAGCTTGTACGGATCAGTAAATCAGCCCCAGCATTTT,CASSLYGSVNQPQHF
TRBJ1-5,TRBV28,-,-,TGTGCCAGCAGCCCTCCTCTGGTGGAGAATCAGCCCCAGCATTTT,CASSPPLVENQPQHF
TRBJ2-7,TRBV7-2,-,-,TGTGCCAGCAGCTTAGAGAGTAGGTCCTACGAGCAGTACTTC,CASSLESRSYEQYF